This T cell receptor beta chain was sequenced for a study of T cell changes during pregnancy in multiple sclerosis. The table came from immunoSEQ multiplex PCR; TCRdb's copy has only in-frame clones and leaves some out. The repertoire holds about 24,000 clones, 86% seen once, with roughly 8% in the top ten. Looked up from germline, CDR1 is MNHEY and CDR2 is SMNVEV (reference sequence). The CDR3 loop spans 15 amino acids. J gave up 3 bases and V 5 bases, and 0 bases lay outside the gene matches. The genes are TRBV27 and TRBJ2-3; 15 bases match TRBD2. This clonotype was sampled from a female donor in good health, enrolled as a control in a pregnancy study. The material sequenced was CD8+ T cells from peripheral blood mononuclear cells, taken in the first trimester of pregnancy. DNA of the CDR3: TGTGCCAGCAGTGGGACTAGCGGGGGGACAGATACGCAGTATTTT. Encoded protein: CASSGTSGGTDTQYF.